This T cell receptor (beta chain) was recovered during a study of blood T cell repertoires in COVID-19. Study information: Sites in the United States, Italy and Spain provided acute and convalescent COVID-19 samples.

Germline CDR1 reads LNHDA; CDR2 reads SQIVND (reference sequence). Between the trimmed V and J ends, which lost 7 bases and 6 bases, there was a span of 15 bases. This CDR3 comprises 13 residues. Original processing notes: Amplification from reference gene primers served as the basis for estimated nucleated cell counts. Using immunoSEQ multiplex PCR, the repertoire was profiled, and TCRdb retains in-frame clones only, with some absent. V and J calls and clone size are copied from that table; D and trimming were computed from the DNA. This sample yields roughly 240,000 clones, of which around nine tenths are seen a single time; around 1.5% belongs to the top ten.

The sample comprised peripheral blood. The receptor comes from a woman aged 55-75 years who had recovered from COVID-19. The V call is TRBV19, the J call TRBJ1-1, with D unclear. The CDR3 spells CASIVSSGAEAFF. CDR3 sequence (DNA): TGTGCCAGTATTGTGTCCTCAGGCGCTGAAGCTTTCTTT. The full variable domain, its missing parts supplied by reference TRBV19 and TRBJ1-1, is DGGITQSPKYLFRKEGQNVTLSCEQNLNHDAMYWYRQDPGQGLRLIYYSQIVNDFQKGDIAEGYSVSREKKESFPLTVTSAQKNPTAFYLCASIVSSGAEAFFGQGTRLTVV.